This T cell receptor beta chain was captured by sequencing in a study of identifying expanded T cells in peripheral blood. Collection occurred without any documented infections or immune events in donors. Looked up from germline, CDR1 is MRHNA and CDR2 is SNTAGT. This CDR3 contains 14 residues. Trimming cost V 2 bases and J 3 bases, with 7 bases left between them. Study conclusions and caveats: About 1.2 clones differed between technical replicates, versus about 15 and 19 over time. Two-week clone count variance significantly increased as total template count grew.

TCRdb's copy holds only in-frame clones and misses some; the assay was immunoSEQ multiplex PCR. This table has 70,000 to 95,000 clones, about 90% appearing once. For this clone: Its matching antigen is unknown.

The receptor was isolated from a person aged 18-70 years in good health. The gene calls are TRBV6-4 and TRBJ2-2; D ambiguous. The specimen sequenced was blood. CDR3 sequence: CASSDRAHTGELFF. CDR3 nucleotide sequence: TGTGCCAGCAGTGACAGGGCGCACACCGGGGAGCTGTTTTTT.